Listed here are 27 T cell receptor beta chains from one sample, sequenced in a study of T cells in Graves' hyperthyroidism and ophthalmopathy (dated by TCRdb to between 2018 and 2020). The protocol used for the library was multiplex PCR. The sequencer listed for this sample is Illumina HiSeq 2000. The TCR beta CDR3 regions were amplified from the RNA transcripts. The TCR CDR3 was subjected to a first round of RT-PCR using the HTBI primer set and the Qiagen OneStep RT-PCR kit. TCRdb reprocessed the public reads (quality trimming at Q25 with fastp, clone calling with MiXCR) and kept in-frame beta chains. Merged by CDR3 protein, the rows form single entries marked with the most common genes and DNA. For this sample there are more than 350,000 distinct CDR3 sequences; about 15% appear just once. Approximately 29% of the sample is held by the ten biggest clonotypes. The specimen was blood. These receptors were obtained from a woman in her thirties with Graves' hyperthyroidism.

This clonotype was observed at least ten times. The CDR3 reads CAYQTQGETEAFF. Here the CDR3 DNA reads TGTGCCTACCAAACCCAGGGCGAGACTGAAGCTTTCTTT. The chain recombines TRBV28 with TRBJ1-1, with D perhaps TRBD1 (5 bases). The CDR3 contains 13 residues. Germline assignment: CDR1 MDHEN and CDR2 SYDVKM. V lost 11 bases, J lost 5 bases, and 18 bases lay in between.

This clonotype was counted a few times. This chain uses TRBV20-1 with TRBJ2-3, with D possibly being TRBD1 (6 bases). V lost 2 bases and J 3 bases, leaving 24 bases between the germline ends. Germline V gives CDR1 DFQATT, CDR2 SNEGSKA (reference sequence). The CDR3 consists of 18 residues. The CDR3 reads CSARLYRVISKQTDTQYF. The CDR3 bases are TGCAGTGCTAGACTCTACAGGGTCATAAGCAAGCAAACAGATACGCAGTATTTT.

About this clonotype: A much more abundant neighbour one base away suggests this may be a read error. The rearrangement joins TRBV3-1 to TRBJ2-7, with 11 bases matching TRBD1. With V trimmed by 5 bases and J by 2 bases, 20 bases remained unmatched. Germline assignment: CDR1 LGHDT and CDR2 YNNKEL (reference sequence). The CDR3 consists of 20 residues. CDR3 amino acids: CASSSVYLFTGTGGTYEQYF. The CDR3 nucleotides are TGTGCCAGCAGCTCCGTTTACCTTTTTACCGGGACAGGGGGGACCTACGAGCAGTACTTC.

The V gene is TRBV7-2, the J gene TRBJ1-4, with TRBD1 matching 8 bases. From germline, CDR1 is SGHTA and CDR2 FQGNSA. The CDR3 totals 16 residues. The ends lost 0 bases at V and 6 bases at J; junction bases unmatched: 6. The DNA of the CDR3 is TGTGCCAGCAGCTTAGCGGCAGGGGGCGCGGATGAAAAACTGTTTTTT. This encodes CASSLAAGGADEKLFF.

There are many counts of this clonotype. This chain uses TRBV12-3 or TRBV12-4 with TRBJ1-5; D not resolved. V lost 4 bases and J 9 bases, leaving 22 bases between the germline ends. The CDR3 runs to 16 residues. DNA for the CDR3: TGTGCCAGCAGTTATGACATTGGATCCGCCGTTCGGCCCCAGCATTTT. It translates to CASSYDIGSAVRPQHF.

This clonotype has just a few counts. CDR3 region: CASSESWDRGWNTEAFF. The CDR3 DNA follows: TGTGCCAGCAGTGAATCATGGGACCGGGGATGGAACACTGAAGCTTTCTTT. The V and J genes are TRBV6-1 and TRBJ1-1, with a tentative D call TRBD1 (5 bases). There are 17 residues in the CDR3. The germline V and J ends were trimmed by 2 bases and 1 base, with 17 bases remaining between them. The germline V gene encodes CDR1 MNHNS and CDR2 SASEGT.

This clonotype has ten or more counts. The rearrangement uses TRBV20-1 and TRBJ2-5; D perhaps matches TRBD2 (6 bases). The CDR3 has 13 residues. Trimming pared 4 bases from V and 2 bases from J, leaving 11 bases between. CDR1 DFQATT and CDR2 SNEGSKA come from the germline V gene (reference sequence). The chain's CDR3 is CSATGVWQETQYF. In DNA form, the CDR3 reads TGCAGTGCTACGGGAGTCTGGCAAGAGACCCAGTACTTC.

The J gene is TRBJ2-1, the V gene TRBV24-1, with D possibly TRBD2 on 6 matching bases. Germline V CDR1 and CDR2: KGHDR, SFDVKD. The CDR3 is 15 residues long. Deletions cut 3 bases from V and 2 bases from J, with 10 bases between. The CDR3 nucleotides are TGTGCCACCAGTGATCCAGGGACTCCCTACAATGAGCAGTTCTTC. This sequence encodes CATSDPGTPYNEQFF.

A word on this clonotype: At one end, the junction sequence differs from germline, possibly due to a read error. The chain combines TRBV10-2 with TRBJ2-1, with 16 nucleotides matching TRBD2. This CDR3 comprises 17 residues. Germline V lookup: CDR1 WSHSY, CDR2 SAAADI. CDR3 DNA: TGCACCAGCACTGGGACTAGCGGGAGGGTAATTGGAAATGAGCAGTTCTTC. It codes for CTSTGTSGRVIGNEQFF.

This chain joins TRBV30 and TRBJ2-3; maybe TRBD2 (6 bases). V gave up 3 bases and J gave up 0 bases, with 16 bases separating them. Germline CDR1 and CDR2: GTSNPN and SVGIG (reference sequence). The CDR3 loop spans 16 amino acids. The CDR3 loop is CAWRGDSAVSTDTQYF. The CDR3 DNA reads TGTGCCTGGAGAGGGGACTCGGCCGTAAGCACAGATACGCAGTATTTT. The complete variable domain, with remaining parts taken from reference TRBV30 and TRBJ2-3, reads SQTIHQWPATLVQPVGSPLSLECTVEGTSNPNLYWYRQAAGRGLQLLFYSVGIGQISSEVPQNLSASRPQDRQFILSSKKLLLSDSGFYLCAWRGDSAVSTDTQYFGPGTRLTVL.

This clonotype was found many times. For the CDR3, the DNA is TGTGCCAGCTTTCGTGGGACTAGCGGCTCCTACAATGAGCAGTTCTTC. This sequence encodes CASFRGTSGSYNEQFF. The chain combines TRBV7-8 with TRBJ2-1, with 11 bases aligning to TRBD2. V lost 8 bases, J lost 0 bases, and 6 bases stayed unmatched. Germline V gene sequence: CDR1 SGHVS, CDR2 FQNEAQ. The CDR3 loop spans 16 amino acids. Full variable domain (missing parts from reference TRBV7-8 and TRBJ2-1): GAGVSQSPRYKVAKRGQDVALRCDPISGHVSLFWYQQALGQGPEFLTYFQNEAQLDKSGLPSDRFFAERPEGSVSTLKIQRTQQEDSAVYLCASFRGTSGSYNEQFFGPGTRLTVL.

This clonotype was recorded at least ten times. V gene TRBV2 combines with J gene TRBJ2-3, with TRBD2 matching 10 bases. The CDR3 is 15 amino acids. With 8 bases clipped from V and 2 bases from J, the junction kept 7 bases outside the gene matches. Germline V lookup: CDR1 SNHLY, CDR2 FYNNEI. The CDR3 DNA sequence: TGTGCCAGCGGTACCGGGACTAGCGACACAGATACGCAGTATTTT. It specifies CASGTGTSDTDTQYF.

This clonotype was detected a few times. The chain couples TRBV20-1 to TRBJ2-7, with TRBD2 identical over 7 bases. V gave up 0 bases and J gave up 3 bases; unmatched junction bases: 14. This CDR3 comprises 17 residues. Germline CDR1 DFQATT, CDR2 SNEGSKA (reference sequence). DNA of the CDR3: TGCAGTGCTAGAGACCGGGGGAGGGGCGGGTCTAACTACGAGCAGTACTTC. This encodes CSARDRGRGGSNYEQYF.

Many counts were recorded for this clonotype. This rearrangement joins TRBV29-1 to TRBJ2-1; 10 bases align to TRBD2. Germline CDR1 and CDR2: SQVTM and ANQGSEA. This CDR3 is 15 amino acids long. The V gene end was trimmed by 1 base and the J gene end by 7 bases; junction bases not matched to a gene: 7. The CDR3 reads CSVEGTSGLMNEQFF. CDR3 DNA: TGCAGCGTTGAAGGGACTAGCGGCCTGATGAATGAGCAGTTCTTC.

CDR3 nucleotide sequence: TGCGCCAGCACTCGGGCCACAACTAATGAAAAACTGTTTTTT. Its protein product is CASTRATTNEKLFF. The chain couples TRBV10-1 to TRBJ1-4; D is undetermined. The germline CDR1 and CDR2 sequences are WNHNN and SYGVQD (reference sequence). CDR3 size: 14 residues. V gave up 7 bases and J gave up 0 bases, with 9 bases separating them.

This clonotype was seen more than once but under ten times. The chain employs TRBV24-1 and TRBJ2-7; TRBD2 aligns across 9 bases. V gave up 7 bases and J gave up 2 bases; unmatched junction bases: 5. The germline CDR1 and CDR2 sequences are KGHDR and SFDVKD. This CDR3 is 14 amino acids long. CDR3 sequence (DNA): TGTGCCACCAGCGGCGCGGGGGGGACCTACGAGCAGTACTTC. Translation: CATSGAGGTYEQYF.

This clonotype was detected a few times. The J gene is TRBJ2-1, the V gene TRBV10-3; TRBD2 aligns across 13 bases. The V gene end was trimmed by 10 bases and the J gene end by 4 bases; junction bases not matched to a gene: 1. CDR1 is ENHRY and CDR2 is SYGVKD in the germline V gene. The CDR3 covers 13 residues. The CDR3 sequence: CATGLAGYNEQFF. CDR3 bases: TGTGCCACGGGACTAGCGGGGTACAATGAGCAGTTCTTC.

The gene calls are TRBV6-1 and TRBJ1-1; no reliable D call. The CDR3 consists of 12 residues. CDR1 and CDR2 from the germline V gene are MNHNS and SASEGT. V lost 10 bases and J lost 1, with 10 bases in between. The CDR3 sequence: CATRRGNTEAFF. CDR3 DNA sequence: TGTGCCACCCGGCGGGGGAACACTGAAGCTTTCTTT.

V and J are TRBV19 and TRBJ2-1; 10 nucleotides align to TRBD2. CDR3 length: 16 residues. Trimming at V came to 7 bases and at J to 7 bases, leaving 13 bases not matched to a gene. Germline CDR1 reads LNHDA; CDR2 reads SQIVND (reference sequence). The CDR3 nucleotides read TGTGCCAGTACAAGATGGGGAGCGGGAGGGGGGAATGAGCAGTTCTTC. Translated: CASTRWGAGGGNEQFF.

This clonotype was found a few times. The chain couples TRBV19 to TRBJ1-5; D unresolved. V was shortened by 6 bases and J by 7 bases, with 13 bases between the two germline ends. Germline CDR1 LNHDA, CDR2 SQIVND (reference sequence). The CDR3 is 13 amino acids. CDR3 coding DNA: TGTGCCAGTAGGAACCGCTTAGGGCAGCCCCAGCATTTT. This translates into CASRNRLGQPQHF.

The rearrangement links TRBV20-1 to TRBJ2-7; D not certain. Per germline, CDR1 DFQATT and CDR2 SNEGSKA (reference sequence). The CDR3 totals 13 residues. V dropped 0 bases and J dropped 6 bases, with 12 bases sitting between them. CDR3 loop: CSARDSMGFEQYF. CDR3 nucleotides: TGCAGTGCTAGAGACAGCATGGGGTTCGAGCAGTACTTC.

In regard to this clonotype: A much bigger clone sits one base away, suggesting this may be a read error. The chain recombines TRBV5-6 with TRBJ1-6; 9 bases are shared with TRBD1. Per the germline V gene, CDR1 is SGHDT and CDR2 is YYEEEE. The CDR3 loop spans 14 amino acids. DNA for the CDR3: TGTACCAGCAGCTTGGGGACAGGGTTTACACCCCTCCACTTT. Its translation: CTSSLGTGFTPLHF.

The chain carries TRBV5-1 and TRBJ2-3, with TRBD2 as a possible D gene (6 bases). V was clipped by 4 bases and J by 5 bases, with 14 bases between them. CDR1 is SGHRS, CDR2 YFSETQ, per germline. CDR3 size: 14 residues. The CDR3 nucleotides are TGCGCCAGCAGCCCGGGACTTCGCGGAGATACGCAGTATTTT. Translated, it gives CASSPGLRGDTQYF.

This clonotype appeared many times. This CDR3 reads CASSLVPGGTYEQYF. In DNA, the CDR3 is TGTGCCAGCAGCTTAGTTCCAGGGGGAACCTACGAGCAGTACTTC. The rearrangement uses TRBV7-2 and TRBJ2-7; 7 bases are a match to TRBD1. The germline gives CDR1 SGHTA, CDR2 FQGNSA. The CDR3 sequence is 15 residues long. Trimming took 1 base from V and 2 from J; bases not matched to a gene: 5.

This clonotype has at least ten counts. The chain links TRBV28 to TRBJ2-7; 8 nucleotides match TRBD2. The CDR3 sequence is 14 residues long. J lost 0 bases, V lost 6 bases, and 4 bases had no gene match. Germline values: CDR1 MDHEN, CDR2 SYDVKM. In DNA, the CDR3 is TGTGCCAGCAGGACGGGAGGGAGCTCCTACGAGCAGTACTTC. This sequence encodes CASRTGGSSYEQYF.

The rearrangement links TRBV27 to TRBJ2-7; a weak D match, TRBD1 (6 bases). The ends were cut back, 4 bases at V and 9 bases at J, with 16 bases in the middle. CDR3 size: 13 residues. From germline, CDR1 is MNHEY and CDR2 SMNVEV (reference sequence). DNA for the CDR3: TGTGCCAGCAGTTCAGGGGCTTTGCTGGGGCAGTACTTC. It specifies CASSSGALLGQYF.

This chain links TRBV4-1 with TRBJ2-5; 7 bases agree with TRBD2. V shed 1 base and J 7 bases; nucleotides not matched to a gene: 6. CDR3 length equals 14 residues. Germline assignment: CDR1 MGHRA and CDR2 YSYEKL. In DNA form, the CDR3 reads TGCGCCAGCAGCCAAGCGCTAGCGGTAGGGACCCAGTACTTC. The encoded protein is CASSQALAVGTQYF.